The 32 T cell receptor beta chains given below trace back to one sample, sequenced in a study of T-cell reconstitution after alpha-beta-depleted transplantation in children. TCRbeta library preparation incorporated unique molecular identifiers. TCRdb independently ran MiXCR on the PCR reads; one entry per CDR3 protein. The sample contains about 590,000 distinct CDR3 sequences, approximately 12% of which appear only once. The sample here was PBMCs, mostly from graft donor cells, taken 360 days after TCRalphabeta/CD19-depleted stem cell transplant. The receptors shown here come from a male patient between 10 and 17 years old who had a stem cell transplant for acute myeloid leukemia, so the T cells may come from the graft donor.

V gene TRBV5-1 combines with J gene TRBJ2-1; TRBD2 aligns across 10 bases. Trimming cost V 4 bases and J 0 bases; bases outside gene matches: 7. From germline, CDR1 is SGHRS and CDR2 YFSETQ. This CDR3 spans 17 amino acids. The CDR3 DNA reads as TGCGCCAGCAGCCTCCAATCTAGCGGGAGCTCCTACAATGAGCAGTTCTTC. Translation gives CASSLQSSGSSYNEQFF.

This clonotype was found a few times. V and J are TRBV30 and TRBJ1-1, with D tentatively TRBD1 (6 bases). CDR3 size: 14 residues. V lost 1 base to trimming and J lost 5 bases, with 14 bases between them. Germline CDR1 and CDR2: GTSNPN and SVGIG (reference sequence). The CDR3, as DNA: TGTGCCTGGAGTGAGAGGCAGGGGTGGACTGAAGCTTTCTTT. This gives the protein CAWSERQGWTEAFF.

This clonotype was seen a few times. The chain uses TRBV12-3 or TRBV12-4 and TRBJ2-5; the match to TRBD2 covers 13 bases. This CDR3 is built from 19 residues. Trimming removed 1 base from V and 0 bases from J; junction bases left unmatched: 8. The CDR3 loop reads CASSLDALGLAGDQETQYF. DNA of the CDR3: TGTGCCAGCAGTTTAGATGCGTTAGGACTAGCGGGAGACCAAGAGACCCAGTACTTC.

This clonotype was recorded many times. V is TRBV5-1 and J is TRBJ2-1; 7 positions match TRBD1. CDR1 is SGHRS and CDR2 is YFSETQ in the germline V gene. The CDR3 extends over 17 amino acids. V lost 4 bases to trimming and J lost 4 bases; unmatched junction nucleotides: 14. The CDR3 sequence is CASSKERQGILYNEQFF. The CDR3 coding sequence is TGCGCCAGCAGCAAGGAACGACAGGGTATCCTGTACAATGAGCAGTTCTTC. Full variable domain (missing parts from reference TRBV5-1 and TRBJ2-1): KAGVTQTPRYLIKTRGQQVTLSCSPISGHRSVSWYQQTPGQGLQFLFEYFSETQRNKGNFPGRFSGRQFSNSRSEMNVSTLELGDSALYLCASSKERQGILYNEQFFGPGTRLTVL.

The rearrangement joins TRBV7-2 to TRBJ2-7; no clear D gene. The CDR3 spans 13 residues. Germline CDR1 reads SGHTA; CDR2 reads FQGNSA. V was trimmed by 2 bases and J by 3 bases, leaving 8 bases between them. In DNA, the CDR3 is TGTGCCAGCAGCTTACCAGTTAACTACGAGCAGTACTTC. This encodes CASSLPVNYEQYF.

V is TRBV14 and J is TRBJ2-1, with 10 nucleotides matching TRBD2. The CDR3 extends over 20 amino acids. V lost 0 bases and J lost 4; bases outside the gene matches: 15. Germline lookup yields CDR1 SGHDN and CDR2 FVKESK. The chain's CDR3 is CASSQELVWLAGAGYNEQFF. The CDR3 nucleotides read TGTGCCAGCAGCCAAGAATTAGTCTGGCTAGCGGGAGCGGGGTACAATGAGCAGTTCTTC.

There are a few counts of this clonotype. This chain joins TRBV7-9 and TRBJ2-1; 10 bases match TRBD2. Trimming removed 5 bases from V and 6 bases from J; junction bases left unmatched: 7. CDR1 and CDR2 (germline): SEHNR, FQNEAQ (reference sequence). The CDR3 is 15 amino acids. This CDR3 is CASSKLAGNANEQFF. The CDR3 DNA reads as TGTGCCAGCAGCAAACTAGCGGGAAATGCCAATGAGCAGTTCTTC.

This sequence joins TRBV29-1 and TRBJ2-5; 12 bases are shared with TRBD2. The CDR3 runs 15 residues. V was pared by 4 bases and J by 5 bases, with 8 bases of the junction left unmatched. The germline gives CDR1 SQVTM, CDR2 ANQGSEA. In nucleotides, the CDR3 is TGCAGCGTTGCGACGGCTAGCGGGAGGGTTGAGACCCAGTACTTC. This translates into CSVATASGRVETQYF.

The J gene is TRBJ2-4, the V gene TRBV5-6; D not resolved. V dropped 2 bases and J dropped 4 bases, with 7 bases sitting between them. The CDR3 extends over 13 amino acids. Germline lookup yields CDR1 SGHDT and CDR2 YYEEEE. The CDR3 sequence: CASSLQPKNIQYF. CDR3 bases: TGTGCCAGCAGCTTACAACCTAAAAACATTCAGTACTTC.

This clonotype came up a few times. The V gene is TRBV29-1, the J gene TRBJ2-3; 8 nucleotides line up with TRBD2. Germline lookup yields CDR1 SQVTM and CDR2 ANQGSEA. This CDR3 comprises 19 residues. With 4 bases clipped from V and 3 bases from J, the junction kept 21 bases outside the gene matches. The CDR3 loop reads CSVVGLAGGQLGGTDTQYF. Written as DNA, the CDR3 is TGCAGCGTTGTAGGGTTGGCGGGAGGCCAACTCGGGGGGACAGATACGCAGTATTTT.

This clonotype came up many times. V is TRBV6-2 or TRBV6-3 and J is TRBJ1-2; 9 positions agree with TRBD1. The CDR3 length is 13 residues. V shed 2 bases and J 6 bases; nucleotides not matched to a gene: 1. The germline V gene has CDR1 MNHEY and CDR2 SVGEGT. The CDR3: CASSYRTGDGYTF. Here the CDR3 DNA reads TGTGCCAGCAGTTACCGGACAGGGGATGGCTACACCTTC.

The rearrangement joins TRBV28 to TRBJ1-5, with unresolved D. CDR1 is MDHEN, CDR2 SYDVKM, per germline. This CDR3 contains 14 residues. The V end lost 3 bases, the J end lost 5 bases, and 11 bases lay between the germline ends. The CDR3 spells CASSFDRTDQPQHF. The CDR3 nucleotides are TGTGCCAGCAGTTTCGATAGGACGGATCAGCCCCAGCATTTT.

V and J are TRBV7-9 and TRBJ1-5; the D is unclear. The germline V gene has CDR1 SEHNR and CDR2 FQNEAQ (reference sequence). Trimming stripped 5 bases from V and 6 bases from J, with 17 bases between. This CDR3 region has 15 residues. The CDR3 DNA is TGTGCCAGCAGCGCTGGACCGCGGGAAATTCAGCCCCAGCATTTT. Translating gives CASSAGPREIQPQHF.

This clonotype was counted a few times. This sequence joins TRBV29-1 and TRBJ1-1, with 7 nucleotides matching TRBD1. CDR1 is SQVTM, CDR2 ANQGSEA, per germline. The CDR3 totals 13 residues. Trimming removed 4 bases from V and 1 base from J; junction bases left unmatched: 3. This chain's CDR3 is CSVVGQSNTEAFF. The DNA for the CDR3 is TGCAGCGTTGTGGGACAGTCGAACACTGAAGCTTTCTTT.

In its sample, this clonotype was seen many times. The V gene is TRBV7-2, the J gene TRBJ2-4, with D possibly being TRBD1 (5 bases). V was shortened by 1 base and J by 10 bases, with 8 bases between the two germline ends. The CDR3 sequence is 12 residues long. Germline CDR1 SGHTA, CDR2 FQGNSA. The CDR3 sequence: CASSLGHRIQYF. The CDR3 nucleotides read TGTGCCAGCAGCTTAGGGCACAGGATTCAGTACTTC.

The sample holds many counts of this clonotype. This chain uses TRBV27 with TRBJ2-3, with TRBD1 identical over 8 bases. V lost 3 bases to trimming and J lost 7 bases; unmatched junction nucleotides: 6. CDR3 length: 14 residues. Germline CDR1 reads MNHEY; CDR2 reads SMNVEV (reference sequence). The chain's CDR3 is CASSLGQVLYTQYF. The CDR3 DNA reads as TGTGCCAGCAGTTTGGGACAGGTTTTGTATACGCAGTATTTT.

Only a few counts were recorded for this clonotype. The V call is TRBV7-2, the J call TRBJ2-1; 12 nucleotides agree with TRBD2. The trim removed 4 bases at V and 5 bases at J, leaving 9 bases unmatched. This CDR3 is 17 amino acids long. The germline gives CDR1 SGHTA, CDR2 FQGNSA. CDR3 amino acids: CASSSLLAGGPHNEQFF. Written as DNA, the CDR3 is TGTGCCAGCAGCTCCCTCCTAGCGGGAGGGCCCCACAATGAGCAGTTCTTC.

This clonotype was seen a few times. The chain carries TRBV5-1 and TRBJ2-7, with a possible D match to TRBD1 (6 bases). Germline CDR1 is SGHRS and CDR2 is YFSETQ. The V end was cut by 4 bases, the J end by 4 bases, with 12 bases between. This CDR3 has 13 amino acids. This CDR3 reads CASSPFGQYEQYF. The CDR3 DNA reads as TGCGCCAGCAGCCCGTTCGGACAGTACGAGCAGTACTTC.

The genes are TRBV6-5 and TRBJ2-3; no clear D. This CDR3 has 15 residues. Looked up from germline, CDR1 is MNHEY and CDR2 is SVGAGI. The ends were cut back, 0 bases at V and 0 bases at J, with 7 bases in the middle. The CDR3 region has the DNA TGTGCCAGCAGTTACTCAAACCCCAGCACAGATACGCAGTATTTT. Residues: CASSYSNPSTDTQYF.

This clonotype has only a few counts. The CDR3 reads CASRPEGRGDSYNEQFF. The CDR3 nucleotides are TGTGCCAGCAGACCGGAAGGGCGCGGGGACTCCTACAATGAGCAGTTCTTC. The chain employs TRBV12-3 or TRBV12-4 and TRBJ2-1; D perhaps matches TRBD2 (6 bases). The CDR3 contains 17 residues. V was clipped by 6 bases and J by 0 bases, with 18 bases between them.

V usage is TRBV28 and J usage is TRBJ2-2, with D perhaps TRBD2 (6 bases). Germline V gives CDR1 MDHEN, CDR2 SYDVKM. This CDR3 is 19 amino acids long. Trimming took 1 base from V and 0 from J, leaving 18 bases between them. The CDR3 loop reads CASSLFSGLPFANTGELFF. Here the CDR3 DNA reads TGTGCCAGCAGTTTATTTTCGGGACTCCCGTTCGCGAACACCGGGGAGCTGTTTTTT.

This clonotype was detected a few times. The rearrangement links TRBV7-2 to TRBJ2-4, with 7 bases fitting TRBD1. The trim removed 5 bases at V and 6 bases at J, leaving 4 bases unmatched. The length of the CDR3 is 13 residues. Germline-derived CDR1 and CDR2 are SGHTA and FQGNSA. CDR3 DNA: TGTGCCAGCAGCCTGAGACAGGGAAACATTCAGTACTTC. As protein: CASSLRQGNIQYF.

The chain uses TRBV7-2 and TRBJ2-7; TRBD2 matches at 7 bases. V lost 5 bases, J lost 0 bases, and 7 bases stayed unmatched. The CDR3 spans 15 residues. Germline CDR1 reads SGHTA; CDR2 reads FQGNSA. CDR3 sequence (DNA): TGTGCCAGCAGCCCGGCAAGCGGGAACTCCTACGAGCAGTACTTC. As protein: CASSPASGNSYEQYF.

In this sample, this clonotype turned up many times. The CDR3 DNA follows: TGCGCCAGCAGCGGGACTAGCGGGAGTGGGGAGAATGAGCAGTTCTTC. Amino acid sequence: CASSGTSGSGENEQFF. V gene TRBV5-1 combines with J gene TRBJ2-1, with TRBD2 matching over 14 bases. The V and J ends lost 4 bases and 7 bases, in that order; junction bases with no gene match: 7. Looked up from germline, CDR1 is SGHRS and CDR2 is YFSETQ. This CDR3 comprises 16 residues. Full variable domain (outside the CDR3, taken from reference TRBV5-1 and TRBJ2-1): KAGVTQTPRYLIKTRGQQVTLSCSPISGHRSVSWYQQTPGQGLQFLFEYFSETQRNKGNFPGRFSGRQFSNSRSEMNVSTLELGDSALYLCASSGTSGSGENEQFFGPGTRLTVL.

This clonotype occurred many times. This rearrangement joins TRBV7-2 to TRBJ2-5, with 11 bases lining up with TRBD2. V gave up 5 bases and J gave up 7 bases; unmatched junction bases: 12. Germline V gives CDR1 SGHTA, CDR2 FQGNSA. This CDR3 is 16 amino acids long. CDR3 DNA: TGTGCCAGCAGCATGGGACTAGCGGCCCTTTTGGGGACCCAGTACTTC. Protein: CASSMGLAALLGTQYF.

This clonotype was recorded at least ten times. The chain carries TRBV3-1 and TRBJ2-7, with D possibly matching TRBD2 (5 bases). With 3 bases removed from V and 6 bases from J, the gap between germline ends came to 9 bases. This CDR3 has 12 amino acids. Germline assignment: CDR1 LGHDT and CDR2 YNNKEL (reference sequence). CDR3 sequence (DNA): TGTGCCAGCAGCCAGTTCCGGGGCGAGCAGTACTTC. This gives the protein CASSQFRGEQYF.

The rearrangement uses TRBV11-3 and TRBJ1-1, with a possible D match to TRBD1 (5 bases). The CDR3 covers 13 residues. CDR1 and CDR2 from the germline V gene are SGHNT and YENEEA. V was clipped by 5 bases and J by 8 bases, with 15 bases between them. CDR3 nucleotides: TGTGCCAGCAGCCGAACAGGCCTCGGGGAAGCTTTCTTT. Protein product: CASSRTGLGEAFF.

This clonotype was observed a handful of times. This sequence joins TRBV2 and TRBJ2-3; D tentatively fits TRBD1 or TRBD2 (5 bases each). The CDR3 has 13 residues. CDR1 and CDR2 (germline): SNHLY, FYNNEI. The ends were cut back, 11 bases at V and 3 bases at J, with 15 bases in the middle. The CDR3 region is CAEINGGTDTQYF. The CDR3 nucleotides read TGTGCCGAGATCAATGGGGGAACAGATACGCAGTATTTT.

In its sample, this clonotype was seen a few times. The V gene is TRBV20-1, the J gene TRBJ2-7; 8 bases are a match to TRBD2. This CDR3 has 16 residues. Germline V gives CDR1 DFQATT, CDR2 SNEGSKA (reference sequence). The V and J ends lost 8 bases and 0 bases, in that order; junction bases with no gene match: 15. DNA of the CDR3: TGCAGTTCGTCCACTCGGGAGGGGAGGGGCTCCTACGAGCAGTACTTC. It yields the protein CSSSTREGRGSYEQYF.

The chain recombines TRBV28 with TRBJ2-5, with D perhaps given as TRBD1 or TRBD2 (5 bases each). The CDR3 runs to 12 residues. The V gene lost 8 bases and the J gene lost 4 bases, with 11 bases spanning the gap. Per germline, CDR1 MDHEN and CDR2 SYDVKM. The CDR3 loop is CASHEGRETQYF. CDR3 DNA: TGTGCCAGCCACGAGGGGCGAGAGACCCAGTACTTC.

This clonotype has a handful of counts. CDR3 nucleotide sequence: TGTGCCATTTCCCAGGGCGATACGCAGTATTTT. Amino acid sequence: CAISQGDTQYF. This rearrangement joins TRBV6-5 to TRBJ2-3; TRBD1 is a possible D gene (5 bases). Trimming left V 10 bases short and J 6 bases short, with 11 bases between. This CDR3 is 11 amino acids long. CDR1 and CDR2 (germline): MNHEY, SVGAGI.

The chain joins TRBV7-9 to TRBJ1-1; no clear D. Trimming pared 4 bases from V and 1 base from J, leaving 16 bases between. The CDR3 runs to 16 residues. Germline loops: CDR1 SEHNR, CDR2 FQNEAQ (reference sequence). CDR3: CASSSPIRPKNTEAFF. The CDR3 DNA follows: TGTGCCAGCAGCTCCCCGATTAGACCGAAGAACACTGAAGCTTTCTTT.